This entry describes one T cell receptor beta chain. Original processing notes: ImmunoSEQ sequences covered only the junction and lacked quality scores; filtering therefore differed. The data were produced by immunoSEQ multiplex PCR, yet TCRdb's version contains in-frame clones alone and is incomplete. Clone size and V and J calls were adopted from that table, with D and trimming inferred from the DNA. This sample carries roughly 510,000 clones, nearly 80% of them seen once, and the ten largest clones take 9.5% to 15%. V was pared by 0 bases and J by 3 bases, with 9 bases between. Germline V gene lookup returns CDR1 SGHKS and CDR2 YYEKEE (reference sequence). There are 15 residues in the CDR3. The sample comes from a study of shared clonotypes between healthy human individuals.

Sequencing was carried out using PBMCs. The chain couples TRBV5-5 to TRBJ2-2; D is ambiguous. This clonotype was obtained from a woman aged 40-49 years in good health. Some clones in this sample may be carry-over from other donors' samples. The chain's CDR3 is CASSLGELYTGELFF. As DNA, the CDR3 is TGTGCCAGCAGCTTGGGGGAACTTTACACCGGGGAGCTGTTTTTT. The variable domain in full, completed from reference TRBV5-5 and TRBJ2-2, reads DAGVTQSPTHLIKTRGQQVTLRCSPISGHKSVSWYQQVLGQGPQFIFQYYEKEERGRGNFPDRFSARQFPNYSSELNVNALLLGDSALYLCASSLGELYTGELFFGEGSRLTVL.